The rows below give T cell receptor beta chains drawn from one sample of a study of cytomegalovirus exposure and HLA in healthy donors. Profiling relied on immunoSEQ multiplex PCR, and the TCRdb table lists in-frame clones only, not all of them. The sample includes roughly 150,000 clones, more than 70% of them seen just once. The sample taken for sequencing was PBMCs. The source of these receptors is a young man in good health and CMV-seropositive. The CDR3 runs from the conserved cysteine through the conserved F or W. The size of a clone is reported for some rows only, either as once, few or many, or as a class for expanded clones.

J: TRBJ2-7
size: few
V: TRBV10-3
CDR3: CAITEGGIGYEQYF

J: TRBJ1-5
size: NA
V: TRBV19
CDR3: CASRDRDREAQPQHF

J: TRBJ2-5
size: NA
V: TRBV6-4
CDR3: CASSAQGLKTQYF

J: TRBJ2-1
size: NA
V: TRBV9
CDR3: CASSRQTTSYNEQFF

J: TRBJ2-7
size: few
V: TRBV10-2
CDR3: CAASRTSGTKVDEQYF

J: TRBJ2-7
size: NA
V: TRBV30
CDR3: CAWSVSGSGEQYF

J: TRBJ2-3
size: NA
V: TRBV29-1
CDR3: CSVRQGCGFDADTQYF

J: TRBJ1-1
size: NA
V: TRBV27
CDR3: CASSLQGRNTEAFF

J: TRBJ1-2
size: NA
V: TRBV2
CDR3: CASSYDGTGVNYGYTF

J: TRBJ2-2
size: NA
V: TRBV5-1
CDR3: CASTSLDTGELFF

J: TRBJ1-5
size: once
V: TRBV28
CDR3: CASRSGGGWDQPQHF

J: TRBJ1-2
size: once
V: TRBV19
CDR3: CASSKDRGGYGYTF

J: TRBJ1-3
size: NA
V: TRBV5-1
CDR3: CASMVTGSSGNTIYF

J: TRBJ1-5
size: NA
V: TRBV4-1
CDR3: CASSQYYRNSNQPQHF

J: TRBJ1-4
size: NA
V: TRBV28
CDR3: CASSSGTGASKLFF

J: TRBJ1-6
size: few
V: TRBV2
CDR3: CASSVTTPEGSPLHF

J: TRBJ2-2
size: NA
V: TRBV5-6
CDR3: CASSLRRSIMDTGELFF

J: TRBJ1-5
size: NA
V: TRBV30
CDR3: CAWSLGLNQPQHF

J: TRBJ1-1
size: NA
V: TRBV28
CDR3: CATGVNTEAFF

J: TRBJ1-5
size: NA
V: TRBV30
CDR3: CAWSVPSGGNQPQHF

J: TRBJ2-5
size: once
V: TRBV5-1
CDR3: CASGWRTSGQETQYF

J: TRBJ1-5
size: NA
V: TRBV5-8
CDR3: CASSSGQTSNQPQHF

J: TRBJ2-5
size: few
V: TRBV7-2
CDR3: CASSSYSGEETQYF

J: TRBJ2-5
size: NA
V: TRBV13
CDR3: CASSMTGSRRETQYF

J: TRBJ2-5
size: NA
V: TRBV12-5
CDR3: CASGQGQQETQYF

J: TRBJ2-2
size: few
V: TRBV28
CDR3: CASQGAGTGELFF

J: TRBJ2-1
size: NA
V: TRBV29-1
CDR3: CSVDVPKTGSYNEQFF

J: TRBJ2-2
size: NA
V: TRBV18
CDR3: CASSRPGTSGVAGELFF

J: TRBJ1-5
size: NA
V: TRBV15
CDR3: CATSRARGPQHF

J: TRBJ2-7
size: NA
V: TRBV5-6
CDR3: CASSARVINEQYF

J: TRBJ1-5
size: NA
V: TRBV19
CDR3: CASSRPGQGTKPQHF

J: TRBJ2-7
size: once
V: TRBV27
CDR3: CASSFSRLGEQYF

J: TRBJ1-2
size: NA
V: TRBV7-9
CDR3: CASSPWGQGLSYGYTF

J: TRBJ2-7
size: NA
V: TRBV4-1
CDR3: CASSLGDSYTKTYEQYF

J: TRBJ2-5
size: NA
V: TRBV7-8
CDR3: CASNKREGQETQYF

J: TRBJ2-7
size: once
V: TRBV4-1
CDR3: CASSQGIDGGSRFYEQYF

J: TRBJ1-6
size: NA
V: TRBV25-1
CDR3: CASSELYKSPLHF

J: TRBJ1-4
size: NA
V: TRBV23-1
CDR3: CASNSDRGFRKTVF

J: TRBJ1-4
size: NA
V: TRBV5-1
CDR3: CASSFLPGGEKLFF

J: TRBJ1-5
size: NA
V: TRBV27
CDR3: CASSLLGQGLGRYSNQPQHF

J: TRBJ1-4
size: NA
V: TRBV15
CDR3: CATSRSTTNEKLFF

J: TRBJ2-5
size: NA
V: TRBV7-9
CDR3: CASSPLTGVVETQYF

J: TRBJ1-1
size: NA
V: TRBV11-3
CDR3: CASSRGGHKNTEAFF

J: TRBJ2-7
size: NA
V: TRBV11-3
CDR3: CASSLEAFRESSYEQYF

J: TRBJ1-2
size: NA
V: TRBV6-1
CDR3: CASSELRVNYGYTF

J: TRBJ1-2
size: NA
V: TRBV6-5
CDR3: CASSLSTTTRHGYTF

J: TRBJ1-3
size: few
V: TRBV5-6
CDR3: CASSLGATGNTIYF

J: TRBJ1-1
size: NA
V: TRBV28
CDR3: CASSRQGSAEAFF

J: TRBJ1-2
size: NA
V: TRBV28
CDR3: CASSLGQNNYGYTF

J: TRBJ1-6
size: NA
V: TRBV28
CDR3: CASSRTGGDSPLHF

J: TRBJ1-1
size: NA
V: TRBV18
CDR3: CASSGFDGSEAFF

J: TRBJ2-7
size: once
V: TRBV5-1
CDR3: CASSLVGGLYEQYF

J: TRBJ2-7
size: NA
V: TRBV5-1
CDR3: CASSFYSGTSNEQYF

J: TRBJ1-4
size: NA
V: TRBV27
CDR3: CASAFAVRSTNEKLFF